The 5 T cell receptor beta chains below all came from one sample that was sequenced in a study of cytomegalovirus exposure and HLA in healthy donors. The PCR contained 60 Vbeta and 13 Jbeta primers. TCRdb's table, derived via immunoSEQ multiplex PCR, lists solely in-frame clones and lacks some. The repertoire holds 130,000 to 150,000 clones, with roughly 84% as singletons. The sequencing sample was made of PBMCs. Receptor source: a boy aged 2 to 10 in good health and CMV-seronegative.

The chain combines TRBV28 with TRBJ2-5; the match to TRBD1 covers 10 bases. The V and J ends lost 6 bases and 1 base, in that order; junction bases with no gene match: 8. CDR3 length: 16 residues. Germline CDR1 is MDHEN and CDR2 is SYDVKM. DNA for the CDR3: TGTGCCAGCAGCTCTGGGGACAGGGGCTTCCAAGAGACCCAGTACTTC. Its protein is CASSSGDRGFQETQYF.

The V call is TRBV7-6, the J call TRBJ2-2; 7 bases agree with TRBD2. The CDR3 consists of 17 residues. V trimming: 5 bases; J trimming: 2 bases; junction bases outside the gene matches: 11. CDR1 is SGHVS and CDR2 is FNYEAQ in the germline V gene. DNA for the CDR3: TGTGCCAGCAGCGACCGGTATGGCGGGGGAAACACCGGGGAGCTGTTTTTT. It yields the protein CASSDRYGGGNTGELFF.

The rearrangement joins TRBV5-4 to TRBJ1-6; 7 bases match TRBD1. Germline trimming cut 4 bases from V and 8 bases from J; bases unmatched to any gene: 12. Germline-derived CDR1 and CDR2 are SGHNT and YYREEE (reference sequence). There are 16 residues in the CDR3. The CDR3 region has the DNA TGTGCCAGCAGCGGAAAACGACAGGGTGGGGATTCACCCCTCCACTTT. The encoded protein is CASSGKRQGGDSPLHF.

The J gene is TRBJ2-2, the V gene TRBV5-1, with D hard to call. The CDR3 length is 14 residues. V lost 1 base and J 3 bases, leaving 7 bases between the germline ends. CDR1 and CDR2 from the germline V gene are SGHRS and YFSETQ. CDR3 amino acids: CASSLMPDTGELFF. In DNA, the CDR3 is TGCGCCAGCAGCTTGATGCCAGACACCGGGGAGCTGTTTTTT.

The chain carries TRBV2 and TRBJ2-1; possibly TRBD2 for D (8 bases). The CDR3 is made up of 16 amino acids. Between the trimmed V and J ends, which lost 1 base and 4 bases, there was a span of 14 bases. Germline V gene sequence: CDR1 SNHLY, CDR2 FYNNEI. CDR3 protein: CASSEEGASGYNEQFF. DNA of the CDR3: TGTGCCAGCAGTGAAGAGGGGGCTAGCGGGTACAATGAGCAGTTCTTC.